Below, one T cell receptor (beta chain) is given with its context. The sample belongs to a study of blood T cell repertoires in COVID-19. Study context: The analysed material was cDNA or gDNA that came from T cells, B-cell-depleted T cells, or PBMCs.

Some clones are missing from TCRdb's copy, which holds only in-frame ones; the method was immunoSEQ multiplex PCR. The sample holds roughly 200,000 clones, roughly 78% seen once. V lost 4 bases, J lost 2 bases, and 18 bases lay in between. Per germline, CDR1 SEHNR and CDR2 FQNEAQ (reference sequence). CDR3 length: 16 residues. This chain connects TRBV7-9 to TRBJ2-7; a weak D match, TRBD1 (6 bases). The sequencing sample was made of peripheral blood. This TCR was recovered from a woman of 80 years or more with active or convalescent COVID-19. CDR3 protein: CASSSRTDPSPYEQYF. CDR3 in DNA: TGTGCCAGCAGCTCGAGGACAGACCCCAGCCCCTACGAGCAGTACTTC. The variable domain in full, with the rest retrieved from reference TRBV7-9 and TRBJ2-7, is DTGVSQNPRHKITKRGQNVTFRCDPISEHNRLYWYRQTLGQGPEFLTYFQNEAQLEKSRLLSDRFSAERPKGSFSTLEIQRTEQGDSAMYLCASSSRTDPSPYEQYFGPGTRLTVT.